This T cell receptor (beta chain) appears in the sequencing data of a study of blood T cell dynamics during melanoma immunotherapy. The protocol was immunoSEQ multiplex PCR, while the TCRdb copy is restricted to in-frame clones and leaves out a portion. The sample carries about 7,600 clones, 88% recorded once. The CDR3 covers 13 residues. CDR1 and CDR2 (germline): WNHNN, SYGVQD (reference sequence). Time point reported: week 3, after first cycle of checkpoint inhibitor. The rearrangement joins TRBV10-1 to TRBJ2-5, with TRBD2 as a possible D gene (6 bases). The J call may be incorrect, as the DNA end agrees better with TRBJ2-7. This clonotype was sampled from a human donor with melanoma. The sequencing here drew on blood, taken from a patient treated with checkpoint blockade. The CDR3 DNA is TGCGCCAGCAGTGAGTCCGGCGGGAACGAGCAGTACTTC. As protein: CASSESGGNEQYF.